This paragraph reports one T cell receptor beta chain. This sample's time point: peripheral blood 6 weeks after treatment start. This specimen belongs to a study of PD-L1 blockade in urothelial cancer. A spike-in of synthetic TCR analog templates was added to each PCR. Sequenced by immunoSEQ multiplex PCR; TCRdb stores in-frame clones only, minus some. The data show fewer than 50,000 clones, roughly nine tenths seen once. The clonotype originates from a man in his 70s with urothelial cancer. The sample in question was PBMCs, obtained around atezolizumab (anti-PD-L1) treatment.

The CDR3 sequence is CASSLELLAVNEQFF. CDR3 DNA sequence: TGCGCCAGCAGCTTGGAGTTACTAGCGGTCAATGAGCAGTTCTTC. The V gene is TRBV5-1, the J gene TRBJ2-1, with 8 nucleotides matching TRBD2. CDR1 is SGHRS, CDR2 YFSETQ, per germline. CDR3 size: 15 residues. Germline trimming cut 0 bases from V and 6 bases from J; bases unmatched to any gene: 5.